Each of the 10 T cell receptor beta chains below was sequenced from the same sample in a study of cytomegalovirus exposure and HLA in healthy donors. Generated by immunoSEQ multiplex PCR, the TCRdb table keeps only in-frame clones and is missing some. This sample has about 56,000 clones, with just over 90% found just once. The sequenced sample consisted of PBMCs. Source of these receptors: a young man in good health and CMV-seronegative.

J is TRBJ2-1 and V is TRBV11-1, with D possibly TRBD2 on 6 matching bases. This CDR3 is 16 amino acids long. Trimming pared 2 bases from V and 0 bases from J, leaving 11 bases between. CDR1 SGHAT and CDR2 FQDESV come from the germline V gene (reference sequence). The CDR3 DNA reads TGTGCCAGCAGCTTACGGGACGGGAGCTCCTACAATGAGCAGTTCTTC. Its translation: CASSLRDGSSYNEQFF. Combining the CDR3 with reference TRBV11-1 and TRBJ2-1 gives the whole variable domain EAEVAQSPRYKITEKSQAVAFWCDPISGHATLYWYRQILGQGPELLVQFQDESVVDDSQLPKDRFSAERLKGVDSTLKIQPAELGDSAMYLCASSLRDGSSYNEQFFGPGTRLTVL.

The genes are TRBV5-1 and TRBJ2-5; D is unresolved. The germline V and J ends were trimmed by 4 bases and 5 bases, with 9 bases remaining between them. The length of the CDR3 is 12 residues. Looked up from germline, CDR1 is SGHRS and CDR2 is YFSETQ. The CDR3 DNA reads as TGCGCCAGCAGCCGAGGCCGGGAGACCCAGTACTTC. Encoded protein: CASSRGRETQYF.

The chain is built from TRBV28 and TRBJ1-5; D is perhaps TRBD1 (5 bases). The germline V gene has CDR1 MDHEN and CDR2 SYDVKM. Trimming stripped 4 bases from V and 0 bases from J, with 13 bases between. This CDR3 is built from 16 residues. DNA for the CDR3: TGTGCCAGCAGTTCCCCCGGGGGGGGTAGCAATCAGCCCCAGCATTTT. Translated: CASSSPGGGSNQPQHF.

The rearrangement joins TRBV19 to TRBJ2-7, with 7 bases identical to TRBD2. CDR1 LNHDA and CDR2 SQIVND come from the germline V gene (reference sequence). Trimming cost V 10 bases and J 0 bases; bases outside gene matches: 6. The CDR3 is made up of 13 amino acids. CDR3 protein: CATTGGRSYEQYF. DNA of the CDR3: TGTGCCACAACGGGAGGCCGCTCCTACGAGCAGTACTTC.

The CDR3: CASTESGSTDTQYF. DNA of the CDR3: TGTGCCAGCACAGAGAGCGGAAGCACAGATACGCAGTATTTT. V gene TRBV9 combines with J gene TRBJ2-3, with D perhaps TRBD2 (5 bases). The CDR3 has 14 residues. Trimming took 6 bases from V and 0 from J, leaving 11 bases between them. Germline CDR1 reads SGDLS; CDR2 reads YYNGEE.

J is TRBJ2-1 and V is TRBV9; TRBD1 is a possible D gene (6 bases). CDR1 is SGDLS and CDR2 is YYNGEE in the germline V gene. The V end was cut by 0 bases, the J end by 6 bases, with 19 bases between. The CDR3 spans 17 residues. The CDR3 sequence is CASSVDPQGKGRNEQFF. The DNA of the CDR3 is TGTGCCAGCAGCGTAGACCCCCAGGGGAAAGGACGCAATGAGCAGTTCTTC.

The chain employs TRBV6-1 and TRBJ1-1, with 9 bases aligning to TRBD1. The CDR3 covers 13 residues. V lost 7 bases to trimming and J lost 7 bases; unmatched junction nucleotides: 7. Germline V lookup: CDR1 MNHNS, CDR2 SASEGT. In DNA form, the CDR3 reads TGTGCCAGCACCGACCTGGGACAGGGTGAAGCTTTCTTT. This translates into CASTDLGQGEAFF.

The chain recombines TRBV6-1 with TRBJ1-4, with 9 bases identical to TRBD1. Germline CDR1 MNHNS, CDR2 SASEGT. The CDR3 is 14 amino acids. V gave up 10 bases and J gave up 6 bases; unmatched junction bases: 9. DNA for the CDR3: TGTGCCATCGGCGTGGGACAGGGACATGAAAAACTGTTTTTT. Protein product: CAIGVGQGHEKLFF.

The chain is built from TRBV19 and TRBJ2-1; 12 bases are a match to TRBD2. V dropped 5 bases and J dropped 9; count of bases not matched to a gene: 2. The germline V gene encodes CDR1 LNHDA and CDR2 SQIVND (reference sequence). The CDR3 contains 13 residues. CDR3 coding DNA: TGTGCCAGTAGTTCGGGACTAGCGGGTGAGCAGTTCTTC. It encodes CASSSGLAGEQFF.

This chain uses TRBV7-9 with TRBJ1-1; D not resolved. Germline V gene data show CDR1 as SEHNR and CDR2 as FQNEAQ (reference sequence). The CDR3 covers 14 residues. Trimming took off 0 bases at V and 0 bases at J, with 5 bases between the two ends. DNA of the CDR3: TGTGCCAGCAGCTTAGCGGCACTGAACACTGAAGCTTTCTTT. Translated, it gives CASSLAALNTEAFF.